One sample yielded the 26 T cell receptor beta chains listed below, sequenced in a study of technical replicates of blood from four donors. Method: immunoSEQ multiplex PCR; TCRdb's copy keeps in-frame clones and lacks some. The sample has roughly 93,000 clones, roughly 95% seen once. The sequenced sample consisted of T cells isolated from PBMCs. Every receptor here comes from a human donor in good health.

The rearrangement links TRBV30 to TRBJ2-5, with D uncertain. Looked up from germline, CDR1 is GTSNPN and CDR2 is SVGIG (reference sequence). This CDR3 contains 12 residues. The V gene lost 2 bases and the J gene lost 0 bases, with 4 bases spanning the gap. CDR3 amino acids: CAWSFNQETQYF. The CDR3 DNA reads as TGTGCCTGGAGTTTCAACCAAGAGACCCAGTACTTC.

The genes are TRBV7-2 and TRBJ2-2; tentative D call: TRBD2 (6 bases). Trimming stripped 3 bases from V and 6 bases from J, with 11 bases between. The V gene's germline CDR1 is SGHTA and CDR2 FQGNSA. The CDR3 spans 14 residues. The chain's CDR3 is CASSLDWGAGELFF. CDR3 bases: TGTGCCAGCAGCTTGGACTGGGGGGCCGGGGAGCTGTTTTTT.

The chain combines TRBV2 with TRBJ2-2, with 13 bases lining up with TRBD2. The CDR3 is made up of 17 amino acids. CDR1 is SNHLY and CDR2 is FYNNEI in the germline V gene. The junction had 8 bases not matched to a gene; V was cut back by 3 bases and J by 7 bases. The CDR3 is CASSDLGTSGVGGELFF. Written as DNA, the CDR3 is TGTGCCAGCAGTGACCTCGGGACTAGCGGGGTCGGCGGGGAGCTGTTTTTT.

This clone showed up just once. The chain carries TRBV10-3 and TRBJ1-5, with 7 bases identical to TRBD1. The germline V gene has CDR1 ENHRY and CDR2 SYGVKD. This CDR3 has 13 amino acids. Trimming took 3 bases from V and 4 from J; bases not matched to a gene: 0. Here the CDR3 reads CAISEQGNQPQHF. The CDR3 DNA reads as TGTGCCATCAGTGAACAGGGGAATCAGCCCCAGCATTTT.

CDR3 loop: CSSWASGRTDTQYF. CDR3 nucleotides: TGCAGCTCCTGGGCCAGCGGGAGGACAGATACGCAGTATTTT. This chain links TRBV29-1 with TRBJ2-3; 9 bases fit TRBD2. Germline CDR1 SQVTM, CDR2 ANQGSEA. CDR3 length: 14 amino acids. The junction had 9 bases not matched to a gene; V was cut back by 8 bases and J by 3 bases.

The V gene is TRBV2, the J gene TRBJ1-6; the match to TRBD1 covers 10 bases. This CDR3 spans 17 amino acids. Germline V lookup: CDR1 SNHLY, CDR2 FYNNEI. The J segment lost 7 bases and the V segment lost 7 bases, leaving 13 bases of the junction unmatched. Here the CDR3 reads CASNGDRGLGPNSPLHF. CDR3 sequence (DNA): TGTGCCAGCAACGGAGACAGGGGGCTTGGCCCAAATTCACCCCTCCACTTT.

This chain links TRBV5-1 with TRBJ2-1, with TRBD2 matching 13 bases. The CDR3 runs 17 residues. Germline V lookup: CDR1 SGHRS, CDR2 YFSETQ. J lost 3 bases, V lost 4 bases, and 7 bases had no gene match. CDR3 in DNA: TGCGCCAGCAGCGGACTAGCGGGAGTTGTGGACTACAATGAGCAGTTCTTC. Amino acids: CASSGLAGVVDYNEQFF.

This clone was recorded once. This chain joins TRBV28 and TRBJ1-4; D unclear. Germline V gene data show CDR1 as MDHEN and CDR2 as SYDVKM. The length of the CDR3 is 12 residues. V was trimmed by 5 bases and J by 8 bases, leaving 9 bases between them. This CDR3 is CASSAYIEKLFF. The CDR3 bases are TGTGCCAGCAGTGCCTATATAGAAAAACTGTTTTTT.

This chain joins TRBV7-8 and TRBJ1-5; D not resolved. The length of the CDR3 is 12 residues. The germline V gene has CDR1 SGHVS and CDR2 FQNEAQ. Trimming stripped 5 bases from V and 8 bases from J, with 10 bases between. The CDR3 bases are TGTGCCAGCAGCACTTCCCTGGAGCCCCAGCATTTT. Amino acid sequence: CASSTSLEPQHF.

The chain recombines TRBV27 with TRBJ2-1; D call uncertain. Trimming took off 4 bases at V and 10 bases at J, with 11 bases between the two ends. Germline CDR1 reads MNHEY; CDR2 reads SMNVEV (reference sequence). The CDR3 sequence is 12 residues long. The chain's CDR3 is CASSSSSPEQFF. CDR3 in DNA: TGTGCCAGCAGTTCTTCCTCCCCCGAGCAGTTCTTC.

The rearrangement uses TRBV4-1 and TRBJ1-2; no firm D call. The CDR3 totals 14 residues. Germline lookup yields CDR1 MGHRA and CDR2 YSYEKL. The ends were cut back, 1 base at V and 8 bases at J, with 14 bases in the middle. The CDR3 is CASSQAAGVLGYTF. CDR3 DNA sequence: TGCGCCAGCAGCCAAGCAGCCGGGGTTTTAGGCTACACCTTC.

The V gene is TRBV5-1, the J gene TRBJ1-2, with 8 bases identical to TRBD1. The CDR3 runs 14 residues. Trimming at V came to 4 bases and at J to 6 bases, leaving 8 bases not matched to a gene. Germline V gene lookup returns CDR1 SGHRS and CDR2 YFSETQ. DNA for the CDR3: TGCGCCAGCAGCCTCCCGCGGACAGGGCATGGCTACACCTTC. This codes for CASSLPRTGHGYTF.

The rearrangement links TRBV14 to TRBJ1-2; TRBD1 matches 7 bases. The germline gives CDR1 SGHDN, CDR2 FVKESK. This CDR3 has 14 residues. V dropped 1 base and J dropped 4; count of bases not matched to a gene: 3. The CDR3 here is CASSQGTGFYGYTF. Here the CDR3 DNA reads TGTGCCAGCAGCCAAGGGACAGGATTCTATGGCTACACCTTC.

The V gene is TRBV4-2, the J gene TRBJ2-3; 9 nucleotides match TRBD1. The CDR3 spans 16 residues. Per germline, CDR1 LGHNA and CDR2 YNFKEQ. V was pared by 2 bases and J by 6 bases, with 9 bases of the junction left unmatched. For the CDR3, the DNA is TGTGCCAGCAGCCAACAAGGAGGGACAGGGAGGGATACGCAGTATTTT. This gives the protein CASSQQGGTGRDTQYF.

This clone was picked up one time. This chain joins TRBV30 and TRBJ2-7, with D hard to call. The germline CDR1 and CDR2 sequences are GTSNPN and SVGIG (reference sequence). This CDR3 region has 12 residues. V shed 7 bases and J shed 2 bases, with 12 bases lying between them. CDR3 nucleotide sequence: TGTGCCTCCTCTCTAGGAACCTACGAGCAGTACTTC. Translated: CASSLGTYEQYF. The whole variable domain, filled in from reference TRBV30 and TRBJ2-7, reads SQTIHQWPATLVQPVGSPLSLECTVEGTSNPNLYWYRQAAGRGLQLLFYSVGIGQISSEVPQNLSASRPQDRQFILSSKKLLLSDSGFYLCASSLGTYEQYFGPGTRLTVT.

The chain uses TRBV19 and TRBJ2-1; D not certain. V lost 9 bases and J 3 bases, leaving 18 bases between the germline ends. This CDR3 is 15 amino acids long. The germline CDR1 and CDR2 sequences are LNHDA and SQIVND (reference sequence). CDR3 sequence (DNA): TGTGCCAGATTATCGCGGCTCCCCGGCTACAATGAGCAGTTCTTC. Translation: CARLSRLPGYNEQFF.

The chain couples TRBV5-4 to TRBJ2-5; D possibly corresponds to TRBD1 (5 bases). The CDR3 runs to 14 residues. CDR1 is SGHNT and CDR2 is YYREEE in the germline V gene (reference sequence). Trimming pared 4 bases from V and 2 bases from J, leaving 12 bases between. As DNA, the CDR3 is TGTGCCAGCAGCCTAAAACAGGTACAAGAGACCCAGTACTTC. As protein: CASSLKQVQETQYF.

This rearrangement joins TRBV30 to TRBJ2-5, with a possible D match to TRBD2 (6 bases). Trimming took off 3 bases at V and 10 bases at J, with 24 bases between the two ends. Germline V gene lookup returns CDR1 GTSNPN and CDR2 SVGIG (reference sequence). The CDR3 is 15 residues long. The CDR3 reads CAWSRGVGPRDGQYF. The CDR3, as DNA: TGTGCCTGGAGCCGCGGGGTGGGGCCAAGAGACGGCCAGTACTTC.

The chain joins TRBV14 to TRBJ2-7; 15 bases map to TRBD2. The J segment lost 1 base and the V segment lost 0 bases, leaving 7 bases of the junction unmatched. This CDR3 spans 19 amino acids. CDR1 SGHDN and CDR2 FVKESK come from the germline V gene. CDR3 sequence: CASSQDRTSGRAKSYEQYF. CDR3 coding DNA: TGTGCCAGCAGCCAAGATCGGACTAGCGGGAGGGCCAAATCCTACGAGCAGTACTTC.

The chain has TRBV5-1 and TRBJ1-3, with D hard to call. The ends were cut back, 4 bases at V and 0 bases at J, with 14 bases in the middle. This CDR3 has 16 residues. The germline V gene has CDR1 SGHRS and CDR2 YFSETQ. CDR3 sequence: CASSLQRPDSGNTIYF. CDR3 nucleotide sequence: TGCGCCAGCAGCCTTCAGCGTCCTGACTCTGGAAACACCATATATTTT.

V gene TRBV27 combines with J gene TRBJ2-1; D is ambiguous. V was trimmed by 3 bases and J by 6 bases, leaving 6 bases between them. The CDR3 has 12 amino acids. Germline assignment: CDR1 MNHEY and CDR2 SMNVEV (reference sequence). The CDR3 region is CASSFFGNEQFF. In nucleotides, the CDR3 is TGTGCCAGCAGTTTCTTCGGCAATGAGCAGTTCTTC.

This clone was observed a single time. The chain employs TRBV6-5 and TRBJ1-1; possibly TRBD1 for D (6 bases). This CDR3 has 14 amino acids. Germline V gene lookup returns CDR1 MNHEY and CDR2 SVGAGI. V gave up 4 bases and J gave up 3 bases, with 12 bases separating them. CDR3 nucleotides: TGTGCCAGCAGTTTGAGGACAGAAGACACTGAAGCTTTCTTT. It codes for CASSLRTEDTEAFF.

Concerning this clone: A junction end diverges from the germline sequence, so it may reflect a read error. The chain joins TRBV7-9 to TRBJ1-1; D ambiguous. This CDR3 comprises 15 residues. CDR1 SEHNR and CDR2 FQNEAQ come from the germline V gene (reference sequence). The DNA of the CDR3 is TGTGCCAGCAGCTTTTTGGCCTGGGAGAACCCTGAAGCTTTCTTT. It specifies CASSFLAWENPEAFF. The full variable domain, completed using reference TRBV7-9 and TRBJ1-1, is DTGVSQNPRHKITKRGQNVTFRCDPISEHNRLYWYRQTLGQGPEFLTYFQNEAQLEKSRLLSDRFSAERPKGSFSTLEIQRTEQGDSAMYLCASSFLAWENPEAFFGQGTRLTVV.

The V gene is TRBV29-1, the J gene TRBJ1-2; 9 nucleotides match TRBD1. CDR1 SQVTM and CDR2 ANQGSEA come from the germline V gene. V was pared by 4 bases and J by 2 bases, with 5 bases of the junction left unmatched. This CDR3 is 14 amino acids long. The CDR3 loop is CSVGSGQGNYGYTF. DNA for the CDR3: TGCAGCGTTGGTTCGGGACAGGGAAACTATGGCTACACCTTC.

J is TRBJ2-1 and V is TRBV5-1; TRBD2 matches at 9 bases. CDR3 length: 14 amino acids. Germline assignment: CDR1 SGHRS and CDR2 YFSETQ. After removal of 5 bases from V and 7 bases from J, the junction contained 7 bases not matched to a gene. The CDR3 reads CASSRREGRNEQFF. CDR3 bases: TGCGCCAGCAGTCGGCGGGAGGGCCGGAATGAGCAGTTCTTC.

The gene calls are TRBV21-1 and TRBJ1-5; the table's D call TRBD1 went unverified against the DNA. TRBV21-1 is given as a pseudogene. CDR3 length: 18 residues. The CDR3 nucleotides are TGTGCCAGCACCGCGGACAGGGCCACGCGCCATCGCAATCAGCCCCAGCATTTT. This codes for CASTADRATRHRNQPQHF.